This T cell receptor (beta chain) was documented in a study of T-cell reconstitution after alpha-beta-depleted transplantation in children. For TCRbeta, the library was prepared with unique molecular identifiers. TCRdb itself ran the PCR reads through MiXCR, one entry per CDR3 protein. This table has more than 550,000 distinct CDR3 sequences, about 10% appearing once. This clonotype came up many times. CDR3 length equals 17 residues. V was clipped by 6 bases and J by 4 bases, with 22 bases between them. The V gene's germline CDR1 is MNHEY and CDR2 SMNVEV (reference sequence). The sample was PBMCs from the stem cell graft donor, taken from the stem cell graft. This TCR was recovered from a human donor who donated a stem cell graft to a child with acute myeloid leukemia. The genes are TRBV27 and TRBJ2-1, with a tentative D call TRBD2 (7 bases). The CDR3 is CASRGGTDLRGYNEQFF. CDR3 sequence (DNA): TGTGCCAGCAGGGGGGGGACGGATCTTAGGGGGTACAATGAGCAGTTCTTC.